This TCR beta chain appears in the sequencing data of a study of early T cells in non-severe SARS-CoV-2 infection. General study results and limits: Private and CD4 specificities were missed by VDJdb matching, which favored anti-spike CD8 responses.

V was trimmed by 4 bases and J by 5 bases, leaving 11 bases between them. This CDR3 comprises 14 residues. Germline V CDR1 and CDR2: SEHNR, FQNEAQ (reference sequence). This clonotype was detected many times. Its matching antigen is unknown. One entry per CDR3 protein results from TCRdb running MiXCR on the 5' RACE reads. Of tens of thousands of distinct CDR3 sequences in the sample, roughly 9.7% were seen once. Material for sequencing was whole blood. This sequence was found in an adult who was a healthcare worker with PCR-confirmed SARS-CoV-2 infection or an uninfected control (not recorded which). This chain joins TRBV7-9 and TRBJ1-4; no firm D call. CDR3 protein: CASSSRETNEKLFF. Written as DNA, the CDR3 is TGTGCCAGCAGCTCTCGTGAGACAAATGAAAAACTGTTTTTT.